The 21 T cell receptor beta chains reported below all come from one sample, sequenced in a study of regulatory T cells in long-lasting Graves disease. Sample time point: newly diagnosed GD, antithyroid drugs for less than 3 months. PBMC RNA served as the TCR library source. Sequencing libraries for TCR beta were prepared with iRepertoire HTBI primers and Arm-PCR of CDR3 regions. TCRdb recomputed calls from the multiplex PCR reads with MiXCR, one row per CDR3 protein. The sample has 400,000 to 550,000 distinct CDR3 sequences; around 14% are singletons. The same sample was also studied in work on T cells in Graves' hyperthyroidism and ophthalmopathy.

Sequenced material: peripheral blood mononuclear cells (PBMCs), taken at new diagnosis, from a patient treated with antithyroid drugs. The receptors shown here come from a woman in her 30s with Graves disease.

Comment on this clonotype: A much more abundant neighbour one base away suggests this may be a read error. V usage is TRBV28 and J usage is TRBJ1-2, with a possible D match to TRBD1 (5 bases). Germline assignment: CDR1 MDHEN and CDR2 SYDVKM. V gave up 3 bases and J gave up 6 bases, with 17 bases separating them. The CDR3 covers 15 residues. The chain's CDR3 is CASSLPVRDPNGYTF. CDR3 nucleotide sequence: TGTGCCAGCAGTTTGCCTGTAAGGGACCCCAATGGCTACACCTTC.

CDR3 nucleotides: TGTGCCAGCTCACCGACAGGGATCAATCAGCCCCAGCATTTT. The encoded protein is CASSPTGINQPQHF. The rearrangement links TRBV18 to TRBJ1-5, with 7 bases lining up with TRBD1. The junction had 2 bases not matched to a gene; V was cut back by 3 bases and J by 3 bases. There are 14 residues in the CDR3. Germline CDR1 is KGHSH and CDR2 is LQKENI.

The chain recombines TRBV9 with TRBJ2-7; 7 bases fit TRBD2. Unmatched junction bases numbered 13, after V lost 4 bases and J lost 3 bases. Germline loops: CDR1 SGDLS, CDR2 YYNGEE. The CDR3 loop spans 16 amino acids. CDR3 nucleotides: TGTGCCAGCAGCCCTCTGGAGGCTAGCGGCTACTACGAGCAGTACTTC. As protein: CASSPLEASGYYEQYF. Full variable domain (missing parts from reference TRBV9 and TRBJ2-7): DSGVTQTPKHLITATGQRVTLRCSPRSGDLSVYWYQQSLDQGLQFLIQYYNGEERAKGNILERFSAQQFPDLHSELNLSSLELGDSALYFCASSPLEASGYYEQYFGPGTRLTVT.

This clonotype was found many times. This sequence joins TRBV6-2 or TRBV6-3 and TRBJ1-4; no clear D. With 2 bases removed from V and 16 bases from J, the gap between germline ends came to 8 bases. The V gene's germline CDR1 is MNHEY and CDR2 SVGEGT. This CDR3 region has 10 residues. In DNA form, the CDR3 reads TGTGCCAGCAGTTACGGAGAGTCGTTTTTT. Translation gives CASSYGESFF.

The J gene is TRBJ2-3, the V gene TRBV25-1; D not certain. CDR1 is MGHDK and CDR2 is SYGVNS in the germline V gene. The ends were cut back, 4 bases at V and 1 base at J, with 9 bases in the middle. The CDR3 totals 14 residues. CDR3 nucleotides: TGTGCCAGCAGTGTTAGAATTGGCACAGATACGCAGTATTTT. Amino acid sequence: CASSVRIGTDTQYF.

This clonotype was observed at least ten times. The CDR3: CSATGSGWDTQYF. The CDR3 region has the DNA TGCAGTGCTACCGGGTCGGGCTGGGATACGCAGTATTTT. The rearrangement uses TRBV20-1 and TRBJ2-3, with unresolved D. Germline V gene sequence: CDR1 DFQATT, CDR2 SNEGSKA (reference sequence). The ends were cut back, 4 bases at V and 6 bases at J, with 14 bases in the middle. CDR3 length equals 13 residues.

This clonotype was detected only a few times. A far larger clone is one base from this, pointing to a likely read error. The rearrangement uses TRBV6-2 or TRBV6-3 and TRBJ2-1; TRBD2 aligns across 8 bases. The J call may be in error: the DNA end matches TRBJ2-5 better. Germline V lookup: CDR1 MNHEY, CDR2 SVGEGT. This CDR3 spans 15 amino acids. In DNA, the CDR3 is TGTGCCGGCAGTGAAGGAGCGGGAGAGGCCGAGACCCAGTACTTC. The encoded protein is CAGSEGAGEAETQYF.

This clonotype appeared many times. The gene calls are TRBV20-1 and TRBJ1-1; weak D call: TRBD1 (6 bases). From germline, CDR1 is DFQATT and CDR2 SNEGSKA (reference sequence). CDR3 length: 14 residues. Trimming stripped 4 bases from V and 0 bases from J, with 12 bases between. The CDR3 is CSATGGGMNTEAFF. In DNA, the CDR3 is TGCAGTGCTACCGGGGGCGGAATGAACACTGAAGCTTTCTTT.

The rearrangement joins TRBV20-1 to TRBJ2-7; no clear D gene. The CDR3 is made up of 15 amino acids. The ends were cut back, 3 bases at V and 2 bases at J, with 17 bases in the middle. Per the germline V gene, CDR1 is DFQATT and CDR2 is SNEGSKA (reference sequence). As DNA, the CDR3 is TGCAGTGCTAGGCCAGGCCGCGGCAGGACCTACGAGCAGTACTTC. Protein sequence: CSARPGRGRTYEQYF.

This clonotype was seen a handful of times. The chain combines TRBV6-1 with TRBJ1-5; D is possibly TRBD1 (5 bases). The CDR3 is 15 residues long. Germline CDR1 MNHNS, CDR2 SASEGT. V dropped 2 bases and J dropped 3 bases, with 11 bases sitting between them. CDR3 coding DNA: TGTGCCAGCAGTGAATGGGGGGGAGACAATCAGCCCCAGCATTTT. Translation gives CASSEWGGDNQPQHF.

Many counts were recorded for this clonotype. Because the CDR3 is missing its conserved closing phenylalanine or tryptophan, this is likely a read error. The CDR3 loop is CSAVRASRYEQYL. CDR3 nucleotides: TGCAGTGCTGTGCGGGCCTCGCGGTACGAGCAGTACCTC. The rearrangement uses TRBV20-1 and TRBJ2-7; tentative D call: TRBD2 (5 bases). The V and J ends lost 5 bases and 4 bases respectively, with 15 bases between them. Germline-derived CDR1 and CDR2 are DFQATT and SNEGSKA (reference sequence). The CDR3 runs to 13 residues.

Notes on this clonotype: Being one base from a much bigger clone, this may be a read error. The J gene is TRBJ2-5, the V gene TRBV13; D might be TRBD2 (5 bases). The DNA end is more similar to TRBJ2-1, so the J call may be wrong. The CDR3 covers 14 residues. Per germline, CDR1 PRHDT and CDR2 FYEKMQ (reference sequence). CDR3 coding DNA: TGTGCCAGCAGCGCCAGACTACACTCCTACGAGCAGTTCTTC. Translating gives CASSARLHSYEQFF.

The chain uses TRBV2 and TRBJ2-7, with D unresolved. Germline loops: CDR1 SNHLY, CDR2 FYNNEI. The CDR3 is 14 amino acids. Trimming took 1 base from V and 4 from J, leaving 11 bases between them. CDR3 residues: CASSEGRSGYEQYF. In DNA form, the CDR3 reads TGTGCCAGCAGTGAAGGACGGTCCGGGTACGAGCAGTACTTC.

This clonotype occurred a few times. This may stem from a read error, because a much larger clone lies one nucleotide away. V is TRBV12-3 or TRBV12-4 and J is TRBJ1-1; D is unresolved. CDR3 length: 13 residues. The V gene lost 6 bases and the J gene lost 4 bases, with 12 bases spanning the gap. The CDR3 DNA follows: TGTGCCAGCAGATCGGGCAGGTCCACTGAAGCTTTCTTT. Protein product: CASRSGRSTEAFF.

The rearrangement joins TRBV10-2 to TRBJ2-7; maybe TRBD1 (5 bases). Trimming removed 3 bases at V and 5 bases at J, with 11 bases between. CDR1 is WSHSY, CDR2 SAAADI, per germline. CDR3 length: 13 amino acids. The CDR3 bases are TGCGCCAGCAGTGAACAGGCTTGGCACGAGCAGTACTTC. Translation: CASSEQAWHEQYF.

The gene calls are TRBV24-1 and TRBJ2-1; 12 bases align to TRBD2. J gave up 7 bases and V 1 base, and 10 bases lay outside the gene matches. The CDR3 is made up of 18 amino acids. Germline CDR1 is KGHDR and CDR2 is SFDVKD. This CDR3 is CATSDFLSTSGSLNEQFF. CDR3 nucleotides: TGTGCCACCAGTGATTTTCTCTCGACTAGCGGGAGCTTGAATGAGCAGTTCTTC.

This clonotype was found many times. The rearrangement joins TRBV20-1 to TRBJ2-1; 11 bases fit TRBD2. This CDR3 has 16 amino acids. Germline V gene sequence: CDR1 DFQATT, CDR2 SNEGSKA (reference sequence). Trimming removed 6 bases from V and 4 bases from J; junction bases left unmatched: 11. Here the CDR3 DNA reads TGCAGTGCCAGGAAGACCGGGACTAGCGGATACAATGAGCAGTTCTTC. Its translation: CSARKTGTSGYNEQFF.

This clonotype was found a few times. The J gene is TRBJ1-4, the V gene TRBV11-3; D remains unclear. The germline V and J ends were trimmed by 1 base and 3 bases, with 9 bases remaining between them. Germline CDR1 is SGHNT and CDR2 is YENEEA. CDR3 length: 15 residues. CDR3 amino acids: CASSLGGSSNEKLFF. CDR3 nucleotide sequence: TGTGCCAGCAGCTTAGGCGGCAGCTCTAATGAAAAACTGTTTTTT.

This clonotype occurred many times. The rearrangement joins TRBV4-2 to TRBJ2-3; 13 nucleotides align to TRBD2. V lost 3 bases, J lost 2 bases, and 5 bases stayed unmatched. This CDR3 spans 17 amino acids. The germline V gene has CDR1 LGHNA and CDR2 YNFKEQ. CDR3 sequence reads: CASSHTGLAGDTDTQYF. CDR3 DNA sequence: TGTGCCAGCAGCCACACTGGACTAGCGGGAGACACAGATACGCAGTATTTT.

This clonotype was observed many times. The rearrangement joins TRBV28 to TRBJ2-5; possibly TRBD1 for D (6 bases). The CDR3 extends over 13 amino acids. Germline assignment: CDR1 MDHEN and CDR2 SYDVKM. V shed 5 bases and J shed 7 bases, with 14 bases lying between them. The CDR3 nucleotides are TGTGCCAGCAGTCCATACGCACAGGGGACCCAGTACTTC. It specifies CASSPYAQGTQYF.

A remark on this clonotype: One base away lies a much larger clone, so this may be a sequencing read error. V usage is TRBV5-4 and J usage is TRBJ2-3, with D possibly TRBD2 on 6 matching bases. From germline, CDR1 is SGHNT and CDR2 YYREEE (reference sequence). Trimming left V 7 bases short and J 3 bases short, with 15 bases between. The CDR3 covers 14 residues. This CDR3 reads CASHFPEGTDTQYF. Here the CDR3 DNA reads TGTGCCAGCCATTTCCCGGAGGGGACAGATACGCAGTATTTT.